This T cell receptor (beta chain) was profiled in a study of T cells after yellow fever vaccination. Trimming pared 6 bases from V and 0 bases from J, leaving 9 bases between. The CDR3 totals 13 residues. Germline-derived CDR1 and CDR2 are MNHNY and SVGAGI (reference sequence). Using its own MiXCR run on the 5' RACE reads, TCRdb lists one record per CDR3 protein. Counted here are 500,000 to 650,000 distinct CDR3 sequences, approximately 13% occurring once; the ten biggest clones make up over 12%. This clonotype was seen repeatedly, ten times or more. The chain combines TRBV6-6 with TRBJ2-7; D gene ambiguous. The source was PBMCs, collected on the day of the yellow fever booster vaccination. The clonotype originates from a man under 40 who received the YFV17D yellow fever vaccine. The DNA for the CDR3 is TGTGCCAGCAGCAAAGGGTTCTCCTACGAGCAGTACTTC. Protein product: CASSKGFSYEQYF.